A selection of T cell receptor beta chains follows, all from one sample in a study of chemoradiotherapy in HPV16-positive cancers. Assay used: immunoSEQ multiplex PCR; TCRdb lists only in-frame clones, some missing. The sample carries fewer than 25,000 clones, roughly 90% recorded once. The material sequenced was blood, taken from a patient who underwent chemoradiotherapy. The receptors derive from a human donor with HPV-associated anogenital cancer. The CDR3 runs from the conserved cysteine through the conserved F or W. D genes are given only for firm matches. Where a row states a size, it is once, few, many or the class of an expanded clone; other rows omit it.

>TRBJ1-4|TRBV30|.|.
CAWSVNNRELFF
TGTGCCTGGAGTGTAAATAACAGGGAACTGTTTTTT
>TRBJ2-2|TRBV19|.|.
CGTVNTGELFF
TGTGGGACAGTGAACACCGGGGAGCTGTTTTTT
>TRBJ1-2|TRBV29-1|.|.
CSVDPNYGYTF
TGCAGCGTTGACCCTAACTATGGCTACACCTTC
>TRBJ1-1|TRBV30|.|.
CAWSVLGAGNTEAFF
TGTGCCTGGAGTGTACTAGGGGCCGGGAACACTGAAGCTTTCTTT
>TRBJ2-3|TRBV5-1|TRBD2|once
CASSLALAGGSTDTQYF
TGCGCCAGCAGCTTGGCGTTGGCGGGGGGCAGCACAGATACGCAGTATTTT
>TRBJ2-2|TRBV11-2|TRBD2|.
CASSLGITSGSNTGELFF
TGTGCCAGCAGCTTAGGGATTACTAGCGGATCGAACACCGGGGAGCTGTTTTTT
>TRBJ2-2|TRBV5-1|TRBD1|once
CASSFSGGNTGELFF
TGCGCCAGCAGCTTCTCAGGGGGGAACACCGGGGAGCTGTTTTTT
>TRBJ1-1|TRBV27|.|.
CASTERQNTEAFF
TGTGCCAGCACGGAAAGACAAAACACTGAAGCTTTCTTT
>TRBJ2-2|TRBV18|TRBD1|.
CASSPPRTGINTGELFF
TGTGCCAGCTCACCTCCACGGACAGGGATAAACACCGGGGAGCTGTTTTTT
>TRBJ2-3|TRBV7-2|.|.
CASSLRPQSLGTDTQYF
TGTGCCAGCAGCTTAAGACCTCAGTCTCTGGGCACAGATACGCAGTATTTT
>TRBJ1-1|TRBV2|TRBD1|.
CASQTGVRDTEAFF
TGTGCCAGCCAGACAGGGGTGCGTGACACTGAAGCTTTCTTT
>TRBJ1-5|TRBV12-5|TRBD1|.
CASGPGDRVKGNQPQHF
TGTGCTAGTGGTCCAGGAGACAGGGTCAAAGGCAATCAGCCCCAGCATTTT
>TRBJ1-2|TRBV29-1|TRBD1|.
CSVEIGTVSNYGYTF
TGCAGCGTTGAGATTGGGACAGTGAGTAACTATGGCTACACCTTC
>TRBJ1-2|TRBV6-4|.|once
CASSEALRVNYGYTF
TGTGCCAGCAGTGAAGCCCTCAGGGTAAACTATGGCTACACCTTC
>TRBJ1-1|TRBV19|.|.
CASSVGDTPGFF
TGTGCCAGTAGTGTGGGGGATACCCCGGGTTTCTTT
>TRBJ2-5|TRBV4-1|TRBD2|.
CASSRGTSGGARGETQYF
TGCGCCAGCAGCCGAGGGACTAGCGGGGGGGCGCGTGGGGAGACCCAGTACTTC
>TRBJ1-1|TRBV4-2|.|.
CASSQDRNTEAFF
TGTGCCAGCAGCCAAGACCGGAACACTGAAGCTTTCTTT
>TRBJ2-3|TRBV15|.|.
CATSSPRGATDTQYF
TGTGCCACCAGCTCCCCGAGGGGGGCCACAGATACGCAGTATTTT
>TRBJ2-5|TRBV28|TRBD2|.
CASSLVRGGMNLETQYF
TGTGCCAGCAGTTTAGTTCGGGGGGGGATGAATCTCGAGACCCAGTACTTC
>TRBJ2-7|TRBV30|.|.
CALGSLEQYF
TGTGCCCTAGGGAGTTTAGAGCAGTACTTC
>TRBJ1-5|TRBV19|.|.
CASSLVTSNQPQHF
TGTGCCAGTAGTCTAGTTACTAGCAATCAGCCCCAGCATTTT
>TRBJ2-3|TRBV19|TRBD1|once
CASSGQGKMGTQYF
TGTGCCAGTAGTGGACAGGGTAAGATGGGTACGCAGTATTTT
>TRBJ1-1|TRBV18|.|.
CASSPRSGGKTEAFF
TGTGCCAGCTCACCACGGTCGGGGGGGAAAACTGAAGCTTTCTTT
>TRBJ2-5|TRBV7-2|.|.
CASSLGLGPTETQYF
TGTGCCAGCAGCTTAGGTCTGGGTCCCACCGAGACCCAGTACTTC
>TRBJ2-5|TRBV5-1|.|.
CASSLAVQSRAVQETQYF
TGCGCCAGCAGCTTGGCCGTCCAATCCCGGGCAGTCCAAGAGACCCAGTACTTC
>TRBJ1-1|TRBV29-1|.|.
CSVAGRGMNTEAFF
TGCAGCGTTGCGGGACGGGGAATGAACACTGAAGCTTTCTTT
>TRBJ1-1|TRBV19|.|.
CASSTRVEAFF
TGTGCCAGTAGTACGAGGGTAGAAGCTTTCTTT
>TRBJ2-3|TRBV14|.|.
CASSHLDINTIRGTDTQYF
TGTGCCAGCAGCCACCTAGACATAAACACCATCAGGGGCACAGATACGCAGTATTTT
>TRBJ2-5|TRBV7-2|.|.
CASSRVGGPETQYF
TGTGCCAGCAGCCGAGTGGGGGGGCCCGAGACCCAGTACTTC
>TRBJ1-6|TRBV14|.|.
CASSQVGGSSPLHF
TGTGCCAGCAGCCAAGTAGGAGGGTCTTCACCCCTCCACTTT